Sequencing of this T cell receptor beta chain was carried out in a study of HIV-infected children after antiretroviral therapy interruption. Unique molecular identifiers were included in an RNA-based 3' RACE TCR library. A single record per CDR3 protein comes from TCRdb applying MiXCR to the 3' RACE reads. The data contain approximately 4,000 distinct CDR3 sequences, approximately 5% of them seen just once; the ten biggest clones take up roughly 24%. In this sample, this clonotype turned up many times. Treatment reported: PENTA 11 planned treatment interruption arm or continuous ART arm. The CDR3 consists of 15 residues. V shed 1 base and J shed 5 bases, with 17 bases lying between them. Germline loops: CDR1 DFQATT, CDR2 SNEGSKA (reference sequence).

This sample comprised CD45RO+ CD8+ T cells from PBMCs, pooled from several time points, obtained from a donor given antiretroviral therapy, either interrupted or continuous. Subset specified: memory CD8+ CD45RO+ CD45RA- T cells. The TCR comes from a pool of human donors with HIV. The rearrangement links TRBV20-1 to TRBJ1-1; no definite D call. The CDR3 sequence: CSARGESLGDTEAFF. CDR3 nucleotides: TGCAGTGCTAGAGGGGAGAGCTTAGGAGATACTGAAGCTTTCTTT.